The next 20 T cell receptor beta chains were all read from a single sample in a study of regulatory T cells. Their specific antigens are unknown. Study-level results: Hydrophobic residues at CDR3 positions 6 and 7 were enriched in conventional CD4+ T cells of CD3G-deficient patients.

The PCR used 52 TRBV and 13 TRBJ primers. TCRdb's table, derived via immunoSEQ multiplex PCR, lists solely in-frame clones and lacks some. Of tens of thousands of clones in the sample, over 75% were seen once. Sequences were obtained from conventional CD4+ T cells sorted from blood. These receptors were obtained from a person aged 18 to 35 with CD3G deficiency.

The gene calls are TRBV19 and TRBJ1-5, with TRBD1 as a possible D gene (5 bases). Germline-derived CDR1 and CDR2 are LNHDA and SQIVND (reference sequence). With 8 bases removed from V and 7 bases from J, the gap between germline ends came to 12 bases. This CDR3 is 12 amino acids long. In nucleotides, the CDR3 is TGTGCCAGTTCAACCGGGGGGCAGCCCCAGCATTTT. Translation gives CASSTGGQPQHF.

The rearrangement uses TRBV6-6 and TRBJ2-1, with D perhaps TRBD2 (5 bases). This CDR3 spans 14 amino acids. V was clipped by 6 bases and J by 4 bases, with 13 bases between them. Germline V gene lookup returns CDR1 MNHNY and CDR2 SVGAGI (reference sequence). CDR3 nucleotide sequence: TGTGCCAGCAGACCCGCCGGAGGATACAATGAGCAGTTCTTC. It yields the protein CASRPAGGYNEQFF.

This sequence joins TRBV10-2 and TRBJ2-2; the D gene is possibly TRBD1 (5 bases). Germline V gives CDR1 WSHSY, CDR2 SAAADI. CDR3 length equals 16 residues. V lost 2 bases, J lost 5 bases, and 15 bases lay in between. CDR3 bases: TGCGCCAGCAGTGAGATGGGGCTCCCGCGGACCGGGGAGCTGTTTTTT. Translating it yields CASSEMGLPRTGELFF.

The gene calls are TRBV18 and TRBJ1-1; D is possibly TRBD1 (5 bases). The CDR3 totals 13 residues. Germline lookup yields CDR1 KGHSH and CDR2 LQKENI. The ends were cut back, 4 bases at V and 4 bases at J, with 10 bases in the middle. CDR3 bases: TGTGCCAGCTCACGCGGAAGGGGCACTGAAGCTTTCTTT. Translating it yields CASSRGRGTEAFF.

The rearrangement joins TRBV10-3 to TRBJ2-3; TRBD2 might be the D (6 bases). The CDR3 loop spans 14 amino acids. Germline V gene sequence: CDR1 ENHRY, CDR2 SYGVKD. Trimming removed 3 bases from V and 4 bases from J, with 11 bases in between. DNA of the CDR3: TGTGCCATCAGTGACGGGGGAGCCCCAGATACGCAGTATTTT. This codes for CAISDGGAPDTQYF.

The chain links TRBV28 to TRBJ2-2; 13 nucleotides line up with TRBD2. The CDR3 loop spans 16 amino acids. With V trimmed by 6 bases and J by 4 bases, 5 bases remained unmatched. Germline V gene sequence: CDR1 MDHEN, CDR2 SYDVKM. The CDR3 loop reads CASRPGTSGITGELFF. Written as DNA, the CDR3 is TGTGCCAGCAGACCCGGGACTAGCGGGATCACCGGGGAGCTGTTTTTT.

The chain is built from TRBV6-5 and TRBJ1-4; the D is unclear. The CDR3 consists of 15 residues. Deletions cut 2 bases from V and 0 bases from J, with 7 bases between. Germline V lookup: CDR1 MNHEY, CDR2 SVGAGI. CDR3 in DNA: TGTGCCAGCAGTTACGGTGTGGCAACTAATGAAAAACTGTTTTTT. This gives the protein CASSYGVATNEKLFF.

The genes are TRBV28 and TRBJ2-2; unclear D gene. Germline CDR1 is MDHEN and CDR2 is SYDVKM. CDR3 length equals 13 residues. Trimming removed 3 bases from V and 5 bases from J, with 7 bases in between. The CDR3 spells CASSLIRTGELFF. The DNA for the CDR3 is TGTGCCAGCAGTTTGATAAGGACCGGGGAGCTGTTTTTT.

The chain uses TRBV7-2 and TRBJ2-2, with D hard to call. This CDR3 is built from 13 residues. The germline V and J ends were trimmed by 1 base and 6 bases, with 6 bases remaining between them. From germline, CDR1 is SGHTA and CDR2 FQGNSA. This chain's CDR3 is CASSLGAAGELFF. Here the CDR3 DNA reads TGTGCCAGCAGCTTAGGGGCGGCCGGGGAGCTGTTTTTT.

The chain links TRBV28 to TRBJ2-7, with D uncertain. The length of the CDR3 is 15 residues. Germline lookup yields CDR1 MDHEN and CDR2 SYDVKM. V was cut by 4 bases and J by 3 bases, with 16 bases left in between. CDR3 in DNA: TGTGCCAGCAGTTCCCGGGTTCTCAAAAACTACGAGCAGTACTTC. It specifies CASSSRVLKNYEQYF.

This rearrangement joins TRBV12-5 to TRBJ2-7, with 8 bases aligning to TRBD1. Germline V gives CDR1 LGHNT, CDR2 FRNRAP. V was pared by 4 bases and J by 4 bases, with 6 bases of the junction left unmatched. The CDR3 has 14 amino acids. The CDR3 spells CASGSGTGGYEQYF. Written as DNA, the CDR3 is TGTGCTAGTGGTTCCGGGACAGGAGGGTACGAGCAGTACTTC.

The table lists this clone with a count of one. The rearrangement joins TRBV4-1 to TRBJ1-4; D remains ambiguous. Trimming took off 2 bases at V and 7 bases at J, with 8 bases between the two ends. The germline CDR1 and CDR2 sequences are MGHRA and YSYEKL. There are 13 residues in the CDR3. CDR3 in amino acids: CASSQPNGEKLFF. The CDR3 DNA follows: TGCGCCAGCAGCCAACCTAACGGTGAAAAACTGTTTTTT.

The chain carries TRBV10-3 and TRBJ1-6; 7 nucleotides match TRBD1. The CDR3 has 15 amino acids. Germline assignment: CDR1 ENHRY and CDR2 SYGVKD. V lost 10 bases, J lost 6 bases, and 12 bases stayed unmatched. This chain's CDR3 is CATQGGAEGNSPLHF. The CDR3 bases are TGTGCCACCCAGGGGGGCGCCGAGGGTAATTCACCCCTCCACTTT.

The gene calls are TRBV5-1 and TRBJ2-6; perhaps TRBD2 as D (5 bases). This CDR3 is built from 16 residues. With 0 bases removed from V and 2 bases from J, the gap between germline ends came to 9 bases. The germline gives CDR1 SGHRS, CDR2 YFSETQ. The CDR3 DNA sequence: TGCGCCAGCAGCTTGGTTGGAGGAGCTGGGGCCAACGTCCTGACTTTC. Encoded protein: CASSLVGGAGANVLTF.

The CDR3 sequence is CASSSIGSRGVEKLFF. Written as DNA, the CDR3 is TGTGCCAGCAGTTCGATCGGTAGCAGGGGAGTAGAAAAACTGTTTTTT. V gene TRBV28 combines with J gene TRBJ1-4, with D perhaps TRBD1 (6 bases). Looked up from germline, CDR1 is MDHEN and CDR2 is SYDVKM. The V end lost 4 bases, the J end lost 8 bases, and 20 bases lay between the germline ends. CDR3 size: 16 residues.

The CDR3: CASSFGADGHGETQYF. The CDR3 bases are TGTGCCAGCAGTTTTGGAGCGGACGGTCATGGAGAGACCCAGTACTTC. V and J are TRBV6-5 and TRBJ2-5, with D possibly being TRBD2 (5 bases). V was shortened by 4 bases and J by 4 bases, with 19 bases between the two germline ends. The CDR3 totals 16 residues. Germline loops: CDR1 MNHEY, CDR2 SVGAGI.

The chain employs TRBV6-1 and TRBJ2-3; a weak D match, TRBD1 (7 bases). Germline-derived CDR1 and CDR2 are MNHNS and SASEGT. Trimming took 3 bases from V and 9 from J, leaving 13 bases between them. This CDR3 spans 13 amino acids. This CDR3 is CASSEHPGGTQYF. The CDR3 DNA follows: TGTGCCAGCAGTGAGCACCCAGGGGGGACGCAGTATTTT.

The CDR3, as DNA: TGCGCCAGCAGCTTCACAGGGTTAAAGGACAATGAGCAGTTCTTC. Its translation: CASSFTGLKDNEQFF. V is TRBV5-1 and J is TRBJ2-1; tentatively, D is TRBD1 (6 bases). Germline-derived CDR1 and CDR2 are SGHRS and YFSETQ. V gave up 2 bases and J gave up 5 bases, with 14 bases separating them. This CDR3 region has 15 residues.

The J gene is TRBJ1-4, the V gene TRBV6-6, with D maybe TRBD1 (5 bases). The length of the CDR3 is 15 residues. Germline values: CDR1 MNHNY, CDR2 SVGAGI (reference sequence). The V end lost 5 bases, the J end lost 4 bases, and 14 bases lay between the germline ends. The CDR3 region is CASSGADSLNEKLFF. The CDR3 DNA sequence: TGTGCCAGCAGTGGAGCCGACAGCCTTAATGAAAAACTGTTTTTT.

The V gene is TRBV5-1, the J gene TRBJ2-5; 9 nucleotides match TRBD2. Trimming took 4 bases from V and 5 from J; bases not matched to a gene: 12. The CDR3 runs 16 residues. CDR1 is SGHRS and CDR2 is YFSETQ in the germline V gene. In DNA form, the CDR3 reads TGCGCCAGCAGCCCGGGAGTAGCGGGAGTATGGGAGACCCAGTACTTC. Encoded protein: CASSPGVAGVWETQYF.